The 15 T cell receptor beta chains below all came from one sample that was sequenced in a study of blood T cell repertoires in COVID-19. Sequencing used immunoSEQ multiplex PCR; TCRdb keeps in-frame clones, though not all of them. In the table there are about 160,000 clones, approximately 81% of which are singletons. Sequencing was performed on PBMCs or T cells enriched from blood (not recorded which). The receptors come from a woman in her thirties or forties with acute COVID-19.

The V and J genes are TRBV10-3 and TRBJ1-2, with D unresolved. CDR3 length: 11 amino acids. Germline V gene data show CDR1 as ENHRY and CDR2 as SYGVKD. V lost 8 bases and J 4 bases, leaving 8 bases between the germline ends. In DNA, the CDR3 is TGTGCCATCTTTGGCACCTATGGCTACACCTTC. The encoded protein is CAIFGTYGYTF.

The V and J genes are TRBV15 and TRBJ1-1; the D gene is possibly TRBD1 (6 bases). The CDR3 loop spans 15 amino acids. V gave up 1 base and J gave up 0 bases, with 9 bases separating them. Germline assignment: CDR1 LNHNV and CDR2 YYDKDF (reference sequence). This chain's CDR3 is CATSRGDRLNTEAFF. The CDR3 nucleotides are TGTGCCACCAGCAGAGGTGACAGGCTGAACACTGAAGCTTTCTTT.

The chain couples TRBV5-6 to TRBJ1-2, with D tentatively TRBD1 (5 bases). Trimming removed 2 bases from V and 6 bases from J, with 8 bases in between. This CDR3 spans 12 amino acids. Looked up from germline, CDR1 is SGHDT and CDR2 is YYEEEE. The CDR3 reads CASSLQGDGYTF. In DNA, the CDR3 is TGTGCCAGCAGCTTACAAGGGGATGGCTACACCTTC.

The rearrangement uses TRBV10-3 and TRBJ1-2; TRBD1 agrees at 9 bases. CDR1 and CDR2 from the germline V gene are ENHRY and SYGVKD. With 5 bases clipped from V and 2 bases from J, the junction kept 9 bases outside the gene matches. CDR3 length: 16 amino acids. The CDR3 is CAISPRGTGSNYGYTF. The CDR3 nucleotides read TGTGCCATCAGTCCCCGCGGGACAGGGTCAAACTATGGCTACACCTTC.

The CDR3 spells CASSSGGTYEQYF. The CDR3 DNA reads as TGTGCCAGCAGTAGCGGAGGGACCTACGAGCAGTACTTC. The chain uses TRBV6-5 and TRBJ2-7, with D tentatively TRBD2 (6 bases). The V gene lost 5 bases and the J gene lost 2 bases, with 10 bases spanning the gap. CDR1 MNHEY and CDR2 SVGAGI come from the germline V gene. The CDR3 covers 13 residues.

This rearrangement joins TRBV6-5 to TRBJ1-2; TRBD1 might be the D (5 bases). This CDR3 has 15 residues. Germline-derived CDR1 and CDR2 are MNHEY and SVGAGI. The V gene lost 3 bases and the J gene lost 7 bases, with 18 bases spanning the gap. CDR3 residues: CASSYGTGGVGGYTF. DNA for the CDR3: TGTGCCAGCAGTTATGGGACCGGAGGGGTTGGTGGCTACACCTTC.

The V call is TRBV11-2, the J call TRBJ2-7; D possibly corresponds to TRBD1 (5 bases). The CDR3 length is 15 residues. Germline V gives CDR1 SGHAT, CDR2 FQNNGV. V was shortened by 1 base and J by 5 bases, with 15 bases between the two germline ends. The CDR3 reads CASSLVPGRAHEQYF. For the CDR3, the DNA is TGTGCCAGCAGCTTAGTCCCGGGCAGGGCCCACGAGCAGTACTTC.

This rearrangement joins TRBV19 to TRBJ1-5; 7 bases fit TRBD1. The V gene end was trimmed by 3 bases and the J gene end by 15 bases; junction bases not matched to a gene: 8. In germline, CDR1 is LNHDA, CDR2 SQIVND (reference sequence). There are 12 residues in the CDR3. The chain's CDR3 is CASSIEADRRHF. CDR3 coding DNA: TGTGCCAGTAGTATTGAGGCGGACAGGCGGCATTTT.

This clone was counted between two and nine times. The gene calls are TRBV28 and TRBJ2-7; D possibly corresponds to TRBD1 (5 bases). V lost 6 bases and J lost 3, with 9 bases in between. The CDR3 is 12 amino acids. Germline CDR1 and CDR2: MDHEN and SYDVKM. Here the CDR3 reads CASRGRDYEQYF. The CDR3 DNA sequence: TGTGCCAGCAGAGGCAGGGACTACGAGCAGTACTTC.

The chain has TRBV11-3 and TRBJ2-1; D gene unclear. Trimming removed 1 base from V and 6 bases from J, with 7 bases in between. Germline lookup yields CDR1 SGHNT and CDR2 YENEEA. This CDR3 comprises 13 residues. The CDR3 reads CASSLGLGNEQFF. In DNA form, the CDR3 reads TGTGCCAGCAGCTTAGGCCTCGGCAATGAGCAGTTCTTC.

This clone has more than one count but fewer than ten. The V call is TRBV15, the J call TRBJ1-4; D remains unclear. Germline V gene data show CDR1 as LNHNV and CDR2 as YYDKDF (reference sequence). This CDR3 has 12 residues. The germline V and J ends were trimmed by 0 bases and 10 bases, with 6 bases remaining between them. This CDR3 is CATSRDNRKLFF. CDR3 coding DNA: TGTGCCACCAGCAGAGATAACAGAAAACTGTTTTTT.

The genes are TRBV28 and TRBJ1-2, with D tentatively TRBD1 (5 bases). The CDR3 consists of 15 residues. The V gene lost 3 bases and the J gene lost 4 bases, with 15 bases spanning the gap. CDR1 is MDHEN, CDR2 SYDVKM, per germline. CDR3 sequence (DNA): TGTGCCAGCAGTTTGGGTGACAGCGATACCTATGGCTACACCTTC. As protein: CASSLGDSDTYGYTF.

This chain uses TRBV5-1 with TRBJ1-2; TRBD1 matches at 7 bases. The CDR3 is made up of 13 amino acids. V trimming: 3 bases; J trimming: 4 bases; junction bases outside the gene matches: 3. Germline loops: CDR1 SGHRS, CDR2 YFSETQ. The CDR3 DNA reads TGCGCCAGCAGCTCAACAGGGGTCTATGGCTACACCTTC. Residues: CASSSTGVYGYTF.

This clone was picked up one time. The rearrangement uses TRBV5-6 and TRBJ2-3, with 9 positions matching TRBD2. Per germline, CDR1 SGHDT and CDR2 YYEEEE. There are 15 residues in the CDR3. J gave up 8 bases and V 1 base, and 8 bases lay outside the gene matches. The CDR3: CASSLRLAGRGTQYF. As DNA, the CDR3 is TGTGCCAGCAGCTTGCGGCTAGCGGGAAGAGGTACGCAGTATTTT.

CDR3 in amino acids: CASSLAVSPRNYGYTF. CDR3 DNA: TGTGCCAGCAGTTTAGCGGTCAGTCCTCGAAACTATGGCTACACCTTC. The chain joins TRBV28 to TRBJ1-2; unclear D gene. Germline values: CDR1 MDHEN, CDR2 SYDVKM. V was clipped by 2 bases and J by 2 bases, with 15 bases between them. The CDR3 has 16 amino acids.